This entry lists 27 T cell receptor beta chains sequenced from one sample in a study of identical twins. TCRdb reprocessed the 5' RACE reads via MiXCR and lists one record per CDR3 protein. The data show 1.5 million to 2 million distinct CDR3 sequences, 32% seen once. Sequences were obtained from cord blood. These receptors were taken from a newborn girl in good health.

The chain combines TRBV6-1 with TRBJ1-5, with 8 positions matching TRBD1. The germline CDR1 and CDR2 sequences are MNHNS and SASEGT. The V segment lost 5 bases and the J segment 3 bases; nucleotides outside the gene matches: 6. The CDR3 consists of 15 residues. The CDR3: CASSFGQGFNQPQHF. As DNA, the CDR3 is TGTGCCAGCAGTTTCGGACAGGGTTTCAATCAGCCCCAGCATTTT.

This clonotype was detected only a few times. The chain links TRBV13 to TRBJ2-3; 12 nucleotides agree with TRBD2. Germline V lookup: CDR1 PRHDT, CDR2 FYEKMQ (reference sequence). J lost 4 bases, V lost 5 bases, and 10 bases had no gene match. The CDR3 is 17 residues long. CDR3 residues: CASSNSSGGAIPDTQYF. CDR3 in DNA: TGTGCCAGCAGCAATTCTAGCGGGGGGGCCATCCCAGATACGCAGTATTTT.

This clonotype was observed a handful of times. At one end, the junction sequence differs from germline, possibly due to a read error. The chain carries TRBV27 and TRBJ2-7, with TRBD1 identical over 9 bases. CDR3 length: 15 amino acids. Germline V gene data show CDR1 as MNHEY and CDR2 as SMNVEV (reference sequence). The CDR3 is CATSPWDRVSHEQYF. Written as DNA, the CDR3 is TGTGCCACCAGTCCGTGGGACAGGGTGTCCCACGAGCAGTACTTC.

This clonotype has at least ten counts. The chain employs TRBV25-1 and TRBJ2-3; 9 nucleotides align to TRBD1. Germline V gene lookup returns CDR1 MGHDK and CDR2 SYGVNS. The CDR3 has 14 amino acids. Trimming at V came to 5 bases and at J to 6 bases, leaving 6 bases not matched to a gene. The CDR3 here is CASSWDRVVDTQYF. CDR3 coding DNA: TGTGCCAGCAGTTGGGACAGGGTTGTCGATACGCAGTATTTT.

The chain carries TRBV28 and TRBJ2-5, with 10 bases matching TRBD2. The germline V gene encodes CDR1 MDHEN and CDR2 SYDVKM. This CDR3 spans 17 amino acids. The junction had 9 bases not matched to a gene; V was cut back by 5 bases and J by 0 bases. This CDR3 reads CASSPTGTSVYQETQYF. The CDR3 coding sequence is TGTGCCAGCAGTCCCACCGGGACTAGCGTGTACCAAGAGACCCAGTACTTC. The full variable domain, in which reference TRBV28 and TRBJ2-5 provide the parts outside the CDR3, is DVKVTQSSRYLVKRTGEKVFLECVQDMDHENMFWYRQDPGLGLRLIYFSYDVKMKEKGDIPEGYSVSREKKERFSLILESASTNQTSMYLCASSPTGTSVYQETQYFGPGTRLLVL.

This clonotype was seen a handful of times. The DNA of the CDR3 is TGTGCCAGCTCAAAATCGACAGGACTAAGCACAGATACGCAGTATTTT. Translation: CASSKSTGLSTDTQYF. The chain links TRBV12-3 or TRBV12-4 to TRBJ2-3, with D possibly being TRBD1 or TRBD2 (6 bases each). V lost 8 bases, J lost 0 bases, and 18 bases lay in between. The CDR3 has 16 amino acids.

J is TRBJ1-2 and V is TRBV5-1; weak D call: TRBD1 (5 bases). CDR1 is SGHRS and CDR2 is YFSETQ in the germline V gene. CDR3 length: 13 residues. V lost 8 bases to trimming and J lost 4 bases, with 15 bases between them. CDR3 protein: CASKAGTAYGYTF. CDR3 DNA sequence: TGCGCCAGTAAAGCTGGGACGGCCTATGGCTACACCTTC.

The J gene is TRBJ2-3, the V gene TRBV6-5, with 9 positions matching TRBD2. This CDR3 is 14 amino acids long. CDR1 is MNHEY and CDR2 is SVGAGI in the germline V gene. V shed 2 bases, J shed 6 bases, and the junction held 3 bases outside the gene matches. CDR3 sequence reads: CASSYGLARDTQYF. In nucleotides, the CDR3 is TGTGCCAGCAGTTACGGACTAGCGAGGGATACGCAGTATTTT.

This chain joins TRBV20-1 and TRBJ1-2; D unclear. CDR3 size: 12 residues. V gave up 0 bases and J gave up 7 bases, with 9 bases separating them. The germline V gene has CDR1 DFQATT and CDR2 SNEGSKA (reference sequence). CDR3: CSARDRGTGYTF. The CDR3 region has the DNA TGCAGTGCTAGAGATCGGGGAACTGGCTACACCTTC.

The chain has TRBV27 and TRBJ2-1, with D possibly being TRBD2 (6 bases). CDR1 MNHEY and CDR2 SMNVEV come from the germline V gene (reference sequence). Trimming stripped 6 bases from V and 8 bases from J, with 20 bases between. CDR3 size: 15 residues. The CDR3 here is CASSMYRGGWDEQFF. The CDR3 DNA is TGTGCCAGCAGCATGTACCGCGGAGGGTGGGATGAGCAGTTCTTC.

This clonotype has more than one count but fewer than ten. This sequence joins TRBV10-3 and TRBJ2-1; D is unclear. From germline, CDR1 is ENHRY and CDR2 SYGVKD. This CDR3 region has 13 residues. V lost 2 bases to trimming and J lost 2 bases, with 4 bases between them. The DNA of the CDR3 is TGTGCCATCAGTGAGGGGGCCTACAATGAGCAGTTCTTC. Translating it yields CAISEGAYNEQFF.

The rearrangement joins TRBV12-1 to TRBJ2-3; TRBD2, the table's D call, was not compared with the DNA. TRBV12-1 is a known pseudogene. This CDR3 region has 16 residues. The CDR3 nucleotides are TGTGCCAGCAGCTTTGCTAGCGGGAGGGCCACAGATACGCAGTATTTT. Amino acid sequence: CASSFASGRATDTQYF.

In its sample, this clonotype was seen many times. The DNA of the CDR3 is TGCAGCGTTGAAGGGCTAGCCTCCTACAATGAGCAGTTCTTC. Encoded protein: CSVEGLASYNEQFF. V usage is TRBV29-1 and J usage is TRBJ2-1; tentative D call: TRBD2 (5 bases). Trimming removed 1 base at V and 0 bases at J, with 7 bases between. This CDR3 spans 14 amino acids. The germline CDR1 and CDR2 sequences are SQVTM and ANQGSEA.

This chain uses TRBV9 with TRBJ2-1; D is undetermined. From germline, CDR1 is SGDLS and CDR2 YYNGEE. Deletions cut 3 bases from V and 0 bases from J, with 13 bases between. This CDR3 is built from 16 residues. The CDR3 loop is CASSGTFRSSYNEQFF. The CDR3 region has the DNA TGTGCCAGCAGCGGTACTTTCAGGAGCTCCTACAATGAGCAGTTCTTC. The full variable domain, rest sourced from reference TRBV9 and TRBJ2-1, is DSGVTQTPKHLITATGQRVTLRCSPRSGDLSVYWYQQSLDQGLQFLIQYYNGEERAKGNILERFSAQQFPDLHSELNLSSLELGDSALYFCASSGTFRSSYNEQFFGPGTRLTVL.

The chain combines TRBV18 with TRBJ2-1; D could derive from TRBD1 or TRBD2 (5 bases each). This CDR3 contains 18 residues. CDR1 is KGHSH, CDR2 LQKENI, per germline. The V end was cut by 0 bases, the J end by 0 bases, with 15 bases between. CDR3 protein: CASSPPRASGTSYNEQFF. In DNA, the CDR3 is TGTGCCAGCTCACCACCCAGGGCCAGTGGGACCTCCTACAATGAGCAGTTCTTC.

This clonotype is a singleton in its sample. The CDR3 sequence is CASSPSPSGSGSSYNEQFF. CDR3 bases: TGCGCCAGCAGCCCGAGTCCTAGCGGGAGTGGGAGCTCCTACAATGAGCAGTTCTTC. The rearrangement joins TRBV5-1 to TRBJ2-1; 10 bases match TRBD2. Germline V gene sequence: CDR1 SGHRS, CDR2 YFSETQ. The CDR3 spans 19 residues. V lost 4 bases, J lost 0 bases, and 13 bases stayed unmatched.

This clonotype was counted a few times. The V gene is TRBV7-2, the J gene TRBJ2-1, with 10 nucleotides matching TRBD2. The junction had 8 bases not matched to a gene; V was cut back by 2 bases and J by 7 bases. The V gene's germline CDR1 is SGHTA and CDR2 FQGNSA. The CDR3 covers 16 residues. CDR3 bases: TGTGCCAGCAGCTTATCCCTAGCGGGAGTAGGAAATGAGCAGTTCTTC. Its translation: CASSLSLAGVGNEQFF.

The CDR3 loop is CASSPWPGGLNTEAFF. The CDR3 coding sequence is TGTGCCAGCAGCCCCTGGCCCGGAGGGTTGAACACTGAAGCTTTCTTT. The chain recombines TRBV11-1 with TRBJ1-1; no clear D gene. The V gene's germline CDR1 is SGHAT and CDR2 FQDESV (reference sequence). The V end was cut by 5 bases, the J end by 0 bases, with 16 bases between. The CDR3 runs 16 residues.

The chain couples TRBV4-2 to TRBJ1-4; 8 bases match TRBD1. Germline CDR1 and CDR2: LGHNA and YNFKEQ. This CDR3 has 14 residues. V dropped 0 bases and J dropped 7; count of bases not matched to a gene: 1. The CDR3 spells CASSQDRGLEKLFF. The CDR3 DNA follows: TGTGCCAGCAGCCAAGACAGGGGGCTTGAAAAACTGTTTTTT.

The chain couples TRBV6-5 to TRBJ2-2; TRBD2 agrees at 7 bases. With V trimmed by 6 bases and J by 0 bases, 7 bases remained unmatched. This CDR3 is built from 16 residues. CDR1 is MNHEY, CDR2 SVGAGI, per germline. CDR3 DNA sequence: TGTGCCAGCAGCCGCCAAGCGGGGTCGAACACCGGGGAGCTGTTTTTT. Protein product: CASSRQAGSNTGELFF.

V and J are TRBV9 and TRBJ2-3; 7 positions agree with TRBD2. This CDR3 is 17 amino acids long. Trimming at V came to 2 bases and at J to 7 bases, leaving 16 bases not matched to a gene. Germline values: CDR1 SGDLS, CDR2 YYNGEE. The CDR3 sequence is CASSVRPSGEWTNTQYF. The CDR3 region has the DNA TGTGCCAGCAGCGTTCGGCCCAGCGGGGAGTGGACGAATACGCAGTATTTT.

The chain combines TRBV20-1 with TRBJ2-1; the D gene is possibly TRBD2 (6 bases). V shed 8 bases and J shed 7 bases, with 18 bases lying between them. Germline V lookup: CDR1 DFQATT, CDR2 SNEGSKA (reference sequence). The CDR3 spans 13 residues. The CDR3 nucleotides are TGCAGTTCAATGGGGCTAGCGAGGAATGAGCAGTTCTTC. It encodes CSSMGLARNEQFF.

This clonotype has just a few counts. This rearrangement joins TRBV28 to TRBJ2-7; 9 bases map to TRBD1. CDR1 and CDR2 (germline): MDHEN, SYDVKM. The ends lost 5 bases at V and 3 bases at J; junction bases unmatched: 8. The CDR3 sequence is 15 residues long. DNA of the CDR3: TGTGCCAGCAGTCTCGTACAGGGGGCGATCTACGAGCAGTACTTC. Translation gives CASSLVQGAIYEQYF.

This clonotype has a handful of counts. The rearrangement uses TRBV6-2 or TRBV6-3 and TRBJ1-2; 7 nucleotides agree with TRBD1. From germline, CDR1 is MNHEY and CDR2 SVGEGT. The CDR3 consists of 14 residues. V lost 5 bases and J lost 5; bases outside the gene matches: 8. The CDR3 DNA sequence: TGTGCCAGCAGTAAATGGACAGGACCTTATGGCTACACCTTC. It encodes CASSKWTGPYGYTF.

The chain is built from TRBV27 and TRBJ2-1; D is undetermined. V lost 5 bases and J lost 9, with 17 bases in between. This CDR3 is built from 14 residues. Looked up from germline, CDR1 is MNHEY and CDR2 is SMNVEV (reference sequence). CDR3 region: CASSLSESWGEQFF. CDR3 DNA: TGTGCCAGCAGTCTGAGCGAGTCCTGGGGTGAGCAGTTCTTC.

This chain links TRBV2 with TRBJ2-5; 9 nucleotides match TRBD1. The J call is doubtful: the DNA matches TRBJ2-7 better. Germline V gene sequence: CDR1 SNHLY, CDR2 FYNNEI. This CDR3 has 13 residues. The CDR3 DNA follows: TGTGCCAGCCTCGGGACAGGGCTTAACGAGCAGTACTTC. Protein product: CASLGTGLNEQYF.

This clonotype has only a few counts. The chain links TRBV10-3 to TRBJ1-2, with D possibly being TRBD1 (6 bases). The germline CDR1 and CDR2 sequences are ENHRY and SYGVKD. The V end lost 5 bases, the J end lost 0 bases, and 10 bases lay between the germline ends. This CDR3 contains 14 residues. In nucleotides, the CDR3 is TGTGCCATCAGTCGGGACAAAGCTAACTATGGCTACACCTTC. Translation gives CAISRDKANYGYTF.